The 15 T cell receptor beta chains listed next were all sequenced from one sample in a study of blood T cells in healthy people across ages. With a J-beta primer mix and a sample-barcoded 5' primer, a second PCR ran 7 to 11 cycles. TCRdb recomputed calls from the 5' RACE reads with MiXCR, one row per CDR3 protein. This table has approximately 1,700,000 distinct CDR3 sequences, about two fifths appearing once. The sample comprised blood. The receptor source for this set is a human donor in good health.

This clonotype has more than one count but fewer than ten. The chain has TRBV3-1 and TRBJ2-3; 7 bases line up with TRBD2. Germline V lookup: CDR1 LGHDT, CDR2 YNNKEL (reference sequence). This CDR3 comprises 12 residues. With V trimmed by 10 bases and J by 2 bases, 3 bases remained unmatched. Written as DNA, the CDR3 is TGTGCCACAGCGGGGTCCACAGATACGCAGTATTTT. This encodes CATAGSTDTQYF.

The rearrangement links TRBV4-2 to TRBJ1-5; D perhaps matches TRBD1 (5 bases). Deletions cut 4 bases from V and 4 bases from J, with 14 bases between. In germline, CDR1 is LGHNA, CDR2 YNFKEQ. This CDR3 is built from 15 residues. The CDR3 sequence is CASSPPGRYNQPQHF. The CDR3 DNA is TGTGCCAGCAGCCCACCGGGACGGTATAATCAGCCCCAGCATTTT.

CDR3 residues: CASSEPGMNTEAFF. In DNA form, the CDR3 reads TGCGCCAGCAGTGAACCAGGTATGAACACTGAAGCTTTCTTT. V and J are TRBV10-2 and TRBJ1-1; D not resolved. Germline assignment: CDR1 WSHSY and CDR2 SAAADI. V was pared by 3 bases and J by 0 bases, with 8 bases between. The CDR3 sequence is 14 residues long.

This chain connects TRBV20-1 to TRBJ1-1; 7 positions agree with TRBD1. The CDR3 covers 14 residues. In germline, CDR1 is DFQATT, CDR2 SNEGSKA (reference sequence). V lost 6 bases, J lost 5 bases, and 12 bases stayed unmatched. This CDR3 is CSAPMTGRETEAFF. The CDR3 DNA reads TGCAGTGCCCCAATGACAGGGAGAGAAACTGAAGCTTTCTTT.

This clonotype came up a few times. The chain recombines TRBV6-5 with TRBJ2-1; 9 bases are a match to TRBD1. Germline CDR1 MNHEY, CDR2 SVGAGI. Trimming cost V 0 bases and J 6 bases; bases outside gene matches: 9. There are 17 residues in the CDR3. CDR3 DNA sequence: TGTGCCAGCAGTTACTCAGGGGGACAGGGAATGGGCAATGAGCAGTTCTTC. Amino acids: CASSYSGGQGMGNEQFF.

The chain combines TRBV29-1 with TRBJ2-1, with D possibly matching TRBD2 (5 bases). V was shortened by 8 bases and J by 11 bases, with 16 bases between the two germline ends. Germline V gives CDR1 SQVTM, CDR2 ANQGSEA. CDR3 size: 11 residues. Here the CDR3 reads CSSKADGKQFF. CDR3 nucleotide sequence: TGCAGCTCTAAAGCGGACGGAAAGCAGTTCTTC.

This clonotype was recorded a few times. The J gene is TRBJ1-2, the V gene TRBV12-3 or TRBV12-4; a weak D match, TRBD1 (5 bases). Trimming shortened V by 1 base and J by 8 bases, and 14 bases separated the two germline ends. The length of the CDR3 is 14 residues. The CDR3 nucleotides are TGTGCCAGCAGTTTAGGGCAGAGGGGAGGCGGCTACACCTTC. Translated, it gives CASSLGQRGGGYTF.

V is TRBV10-2 and J is TRBJ2-4; possibly TRBD2 for D (6 bases). The J call may be in error: the DNA end matches TRBJ2-5 better. The V gene's germline CDR1 is WSHSY and CDR2 SAAADI. CDR3 length: 11 residues. The CDR3 is CASMGGETQYF. CDR3 DNA: TGCGCCAGCATGGGGGGAGAGACCCAGTACTTC.

This clonotype has a count of ten or more. The chain couples TRBV20-1 to TRBJ2-1; D might be TRBD1 (6 bases). V lost 1 base and J 7 bases, leaving 11 bases between the germline ends. Germline-derived CDR1 and CDR2 are DFQATT and SNEGSKA (reference sequence). The CDR3 contains 13 residues. The CDR3 DNA follows: TGCAGTGCTAGAGGGGGCACAGGGAATGAGCAGTTCTTC. This sequence encodes CSARGGTGNEQFF.

The chain employs TRBV7-2 and TRBJ1-2; D is possibly TRBD1 (6 bases). The CDR3 runs to 15 residues. Per the germline V gene, CDR1 is SGHTA and CDR2 is FQGNSA. V lost 2 bases and J 0 bases, leaving 10 bases between the germline ends. The CDR3 spells CASSLIQGSNYGYTF. In DNA, the CDR3 is TGTGCCAGCAGCTTAATACAGGGTTCTAACTATGGCTACACCTTC.

The V gene is TRBV12-3 or TRBV12-4, the J gene TRBJ2-4, with unresolved D. The J call may be mistaken, given a closer DNA end match to TRBJ2-5. This CDR3 spans 13 amino acids. The CDR3 sequence: CASKSALKETQYF. The CDR3, as DNA: TGTGCCAGCAAGTCAGCGTTGAAAGAGACCCAGTACTTC.

Here the CDR3 reads CASSQGDRGYYEQYF. The CDR3 nucleotides read TGTGCCAGCAGCCAAGGGGACAGGGGTTACTACGAGCAGTACTTC. The chain has TRBV14 and TRBJ2-7, with 10 nucleotides matching TRBD1. Germline loops: CDR1 SGHDN, CDR2 FVKESK. Trimming at V came to 1 base and at J to 3 bases, leaving 3 bases not matched to a gene. The CDR3 has 15 residues.

About this clonotype itself: The junction and the germline gene differ at one end; a read error may be behind it. The J gene is TRBJ1-2, the V gene TRBV12-3 or TRBV12-4, with D hard to call. This CDR3 has 14 amino acids. CDR3 amino acids: CASSLKSSNYSYTF. In DNA form, the CDR3 reads TGTGCCAGCAGTCTCAAGTCCTCCAACTATAGCTACACCTTC.

The J gene is TRBJ2-7, the V gene TRBV7-2; a possible D gene is TRBD2 (5 bases). The germline V and J ends were trimmed by 3 bases and 4 bases, with 16 bases remaining between them. Germline V lookup: CDR1 SGHTA, CDR2 FQGNSA. The CDR3 loop spans 15 amino acids. CDR3 amino acids: CASSFGPEVHYEQYF. The CDR3 DNA reads TGTGCCAGCAGCTTTGGGCCGGAGGTTCATTACGAGCAGTACTTC.

This chain joins TRBV29-1 and TRBJ2-3, with D perhaps matching TRBD2 (5 bases). Germline V CDR1 and CDR2: SQVTM, ANQGSEA. The CDR3 spans 13 residues. Trimming removed 6 bases from V and 1 base from J, with 11 bases in between. Here the CDR3 DNA reads TGCAGCGTGGGGAGTTTGGGCACAGATACGCAGTATTTT. It translates to CSVGSLGTDTQYF.